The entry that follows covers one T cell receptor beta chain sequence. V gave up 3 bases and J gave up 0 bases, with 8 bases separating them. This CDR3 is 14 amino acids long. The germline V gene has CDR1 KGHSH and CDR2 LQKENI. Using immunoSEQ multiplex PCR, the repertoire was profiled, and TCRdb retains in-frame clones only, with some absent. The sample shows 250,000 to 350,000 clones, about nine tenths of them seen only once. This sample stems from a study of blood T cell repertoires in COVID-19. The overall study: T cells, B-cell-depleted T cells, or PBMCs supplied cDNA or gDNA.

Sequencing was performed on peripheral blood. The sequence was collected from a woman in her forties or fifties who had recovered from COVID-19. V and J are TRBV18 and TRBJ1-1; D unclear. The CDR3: CASSPRQLNTEAFF. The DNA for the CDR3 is TGTGCCAGCTCACCGAGGCAATTGAACACTGAAGCTTTCTTT. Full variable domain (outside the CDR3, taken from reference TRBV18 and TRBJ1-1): NAGVMQNPRHLVRRRGQEARLRCSPMKGHSHVYWYRQLPEEGLKFMVYLQKENIIDESGMPKERFSAEFPKEGPSILRIQQVVRGDSAAYFCASSPRQLNTEAFFGQGTRLTVV.